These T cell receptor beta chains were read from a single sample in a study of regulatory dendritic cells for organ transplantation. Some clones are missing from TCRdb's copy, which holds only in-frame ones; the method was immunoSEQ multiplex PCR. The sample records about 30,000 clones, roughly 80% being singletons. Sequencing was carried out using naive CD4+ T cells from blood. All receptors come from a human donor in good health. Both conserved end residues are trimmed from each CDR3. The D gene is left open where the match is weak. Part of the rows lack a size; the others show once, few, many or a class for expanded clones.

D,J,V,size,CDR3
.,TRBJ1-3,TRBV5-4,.,ASSFGGGKNSGNTIY
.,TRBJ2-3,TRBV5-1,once,ASSLVATNTDTQY
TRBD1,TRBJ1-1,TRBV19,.,ASTGQGLSEAF
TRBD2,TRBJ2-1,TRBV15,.,ATSRDRASGGRYNEQF
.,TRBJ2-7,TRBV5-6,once,ASSLRQAVPVVEQY
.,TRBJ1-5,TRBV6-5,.,ASSPRGDQPQH
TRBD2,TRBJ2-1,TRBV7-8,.,ASSLAGGGAYNEQF
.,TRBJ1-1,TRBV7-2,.,ASSASPAAAF
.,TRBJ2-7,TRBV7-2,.,ASSFLIGTYEQY
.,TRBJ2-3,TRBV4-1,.,ASSHGATDTSTDTQY
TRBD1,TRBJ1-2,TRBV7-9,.,ASSLGATGFGYT
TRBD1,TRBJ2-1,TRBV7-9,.,ASSLAQGAYNEQF
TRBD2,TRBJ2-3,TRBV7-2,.,ASSLAIWTSADTQY
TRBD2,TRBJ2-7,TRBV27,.,ASSLPKGLASEQY
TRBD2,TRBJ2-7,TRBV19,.,ASSILAGGREQY
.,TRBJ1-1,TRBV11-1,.,ASSSPSQGVGTEAF
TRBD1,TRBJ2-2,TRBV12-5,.,ASAWGMGQGRTGELF
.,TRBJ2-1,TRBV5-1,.,ASSLALGGNEQF
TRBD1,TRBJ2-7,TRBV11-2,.,ASSLVRGTGAYEQY
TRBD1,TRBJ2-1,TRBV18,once,ASSPPGQGAGYNEQF
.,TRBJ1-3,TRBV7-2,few,ASSPGVSGNTIY
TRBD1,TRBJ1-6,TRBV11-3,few,ASSAGTVNSPLH
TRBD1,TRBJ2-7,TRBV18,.,ASSPRAGGEYEQY
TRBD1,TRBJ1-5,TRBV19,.,ASRQDRAQPQH
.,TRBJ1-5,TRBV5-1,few,ASSLDFSQPQH
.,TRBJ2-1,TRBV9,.,ASSARPVRGEQF
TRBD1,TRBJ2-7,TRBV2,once,ASRDRGLEQY